This record looks at one T cell receptor (beta chain) sequence and its context. What it recognizes is unknown. An end of the junction does not agree with germline; a read error may underlie this. Germline V gene lookup returns CDR1 SGHRS and CDR2 YFSETQ. The CDR3 is 14 residues long. In nominal health when sampled, donors likely had unrecorded immune exposures nonetheless. The data are from a study of cytomegalovirus exposure and HLA in healthy donors. Primers for the PCR totalled 60 Vbeta and 13 Jbeta. The table came from immunoSEQ multiplex PCR; TCRdb's copy has only in-frame clones and leaves some out. In the table there are 150,000 to 200,000 clones, approximately 9.5% of which are singletons. Study results and limitations: When a later analysis compared HLA-associated TCR beta chains with equally common others, the HLA-associated chains turned out to be more clonally expanded and to have lower generation probabilities. Rates of TCR association differed by HLA locus in a later analysis, with DRB1 highest and HLA-C lowest. Through in vitro validation, a few CMV-associated chains were shown to be specific for CMV antigens.

The clonotype comes from a woman in her 30s in good health and CMV-seropositive. The sequencing input was PBMCs. The chain carries TRBV5-1 and TRBJ2-2; D assignment may be TRBD1 or TRBD2 (6 bases each). The CDR3 here is CASRLEGVTGELFF. The CDR3, as DNA: TGCGCCAGCAGGTTGGAGGGGGTCACCGGGGAGCTGTTTTTT.